The 30 T cell receptor beta chains reported below all come from one sample, sequenced in a study of a mutant IDH1 vaccine in newly diagnosed glioma listed by TCRdb under 2021. The sample's time point label, in plain terms: baseline, week 1 (first vaccination visit). Read against the paper, the sample's treatment or condition label means: pre-vaccination baseline after standard-of-care therapy. The protocol used for the library was the immunoSEQ multiplex PCR assay. The table comes from immuneACCESS by way of TCRdb, which keeps in-frame sequences with V and J called. Part of the clones is missing from these tables; in studies checked, under half for an unresolved V gene and the rest for unknown reasons. This sample is represented by 90,000 to 95,000 clones; about four fifths of them were singletons. 6% to 9.5% of the sample is taken by the ten largest. Sequenced here: PBMCs, sampled from a glioma patient treated with radiotherapy, temozolomide or both. All receptors come from a woman aged 50 to 60 with glioma.

This chain links TRBV14 with TRBJ1-6, with a possible D match to TRBD1 (5 bases). Deletions cut 4 bases from V and 0 bases from J, with 13 bases between. This CDR3 is 17 amino acids long. CDR1 SGHDN and CDR2 FVKESK come from the germline V gene. The CDR3 coding sequence is TGTGCCAGCAGCCCACGGGGGGGACGCTCCTATAATTCACCCCTCCACTTT. Its translation: CASSPRGGRSYNSPLHF.

This chain connects TRBV2 to TRBJ2-5; D call uncertain. Deletions cut 5 bases from V and 0 bases from J, with 10 bases between. Per the germline V gene, CDR1 is SNHLY and CDR2 is FYNNEI. The CDR3 totals 14 residues. CDR3 amino acids: CASSLAEYQETQYF. The DNA of the CDR3 is TGTGCCAGCAGTCTGGCCGAGTACCAAGAGACCCAGTACTTC.

The chain links TRBV15 to TRBJ1-2, with 7 bases matching TRBD1. The CDR3 is 14 amino acids. Germline trimming cut 0 bases from V and 3 bases from J; bases unmatched to any gene: 1. Germline V gives CDR1 LNHNV, CDR2 YYDKDF (reference sequence). Here the CDR3 DNA reads TGTGCCACCAGCAGAGACAGGGGGGACTATGGCTACACCTTC. This translates into CATSRDRGDYGYTF.

The CDR3 coding sequence is TGTGCCAGCAAATGGGATCAGGGGAATCAGCCCCAGCATTTT. Translation: CASKWDQGNQPQHF. The rearrangement links TRBV6-1 to TRBJ1-5; TRBD1 might be the D (6 bases). V lost 7 bases and J lost 4, with 14 bases in between. The CDR3 is made up of 14 amino acids. Looked up from germline, CDR1 is MNHNS and CDR2 is SASEGT.

This chain uses TRBV18 with TRBJ1-2; D is ambiguous. CDR1 is KGHSH and CDR2 is LQKENI in the germline V gene. There are 13 residues in the CDR3. The ends were cut back, 2 bases at V and 4 bases at J, with 8 bases in the middle. This CDR3 is CASSPDTTYGYTF. As DNA, the CDR3 is TGTGCCAGCTCACCAGACACTACCTATGGCTACACCTTC.

This clone was counted between two and nine times. CDR3 residues: CSARDLETQYF. The CDR3 DNA reads TGCAGTGCTAGAGATCTGGAGACCCAGTACTTC. The V gene is TRBV20-1, the J gene TRBJ2-5, with D hard to call. Per germline, CDR1 DFQATT and CDR2 SNEGSKA (reference sequence). This CDR3 contains 11 residues. V was clipped by 0 bases and J by 5 bases, with 4 bases between them.

The chain carries TRBV27 and TRBJ1-6; unclear D gene. The CDR3 contains 15 residues. From germline, CDR1 is MNHEY and CDR2 SMNVEV (reference sequence). V lost 3 bases and J lost 6, with 12 bases in between. CDR3 coding DNA: TGTGCCAGCAGTTTTACGGGCTCCACTAATTCACCCCTCCACTTT. This sequence encodes CASSFTGSTNSPLHF.

V and J are TRBV28 and TRBJ1-2; 11 nucleotides align to TRBD1. The CDR3 has 15 amino acids. V dropped 8 bases and J dropped 8; count of bases not matched to a gene: 13. From germline, CDR1 is MDHEN and CDR2 SYDVKM. This chain's CDR3 is CASRVSRTGGQGYTF. CDR3 nucleotide sequence: TGTGCCAGCCGAGTCTCAAGGACAGGGGGCCAGGGCTACACCTTC.

This chain connects TRBV19 to TRBJ1-1; 7 nucleotides align to TRBD1. The CDR3 consists of 14 residues. Germline CDR1 and CDR2: LNHDA and SQIVND (reference sequence). V shed 7 bases and J 1 base; nucleotides not matched to a gene: 6. CDR3 residues: CASTLTGQNTEAFF. In DNA form, the CDR3 reads TGTGCCAGTACCTTGACAGGGCAGAACACTGAAGCTTTCTTT.

J is TRBJ1-1 and V is TRBV18; possible D gene TRBD1, 6 bases. Trimming pared 6 bases from V and 1 base from J, leaving 12 bases between. The germline gives CDR1 KGHSH, CDR2 LQKENI. CDR3 size: 14 residues. The CDR3 here is CASSFQGQNTEAFF. CDR3 sequence (DNA): TGTGCCAGCTCCTTTCAGGGGCAGAACACTGAAGCTTTCTTT. Full variable domain (outside the CDR3, taken from reference TRBV18 and TRBJ1-1): NAGVMQNPRHLVRRRGQEARLRCSPMKGHSHVYWYRQLPEEGLKFMVYLQKENIIDESGMPKERFSAEFPKEGPSILRIQQVVRGDSAAYFCASSFQGQNTEAFFGQGTRLTVV.

The chain joins TRBV2 to TRBJ1-2; the match to TRBD1 covers 8 bases. The CDR3 consists of 13 residues. Per germline, CDR1 SNHLY and CDR2 FYNNEI. Losses at the gene ends were 7 bases for V and 4 bases for J; bases not matched to a gene: 5. This CDR3 reads CASTGGSIYGYTF. The CDR3 DNA sequence: TGTGCCAGCACAGGGGGCTCAATCTATGGCTACACCTTC.

V usage is TRBV28 and J usage is TRBJ1-1; D not resolved. The CDR3 runs to 13 residues. V was trimmed by 6 bases and J by 1 base, leaving 9 bases between them. Germline CDR1 MDHEN, CDR2 SYDVKM. The CDR3 coding sequence is TGTGCCAGCAGCCGGGCCCAGAACACTGAAGCTTTCTTT. Protein: CASSRAQNTEAFF.

The chain recombines TRBV5-8 with TRBJ1-5; 10 bases are a match to TRBD1. The CDR3 consists of 15 residues. V trimming: 6 bases; J trimming: 4 bases; junction bases outside the gene matches: 7. Germline CDR1 is SGHTS and CDR2 is YDEGEE. CDR3 bases: TGTGCCAGCACCGACAGGGGGCAGAGAAATCAGCCCCAGCATTTT. The encoded protein is CASTDRGQRNQPQHF.

This chain joins TRBV28 and TRBJ1-5, with a tentative D call TRBD1 (5 bases). V gave up 8 bases and J gave up 2 bases, with 16 bases separating them. Germline V lookup: CDR1 MDHEN, CDR2 SYDVKM. The CDR3 is 15 amino acids. This chain's CDR3 is CASGAGYWGNQPQHF. The CDR3 DNA follows: TGTGCCAGCGGTGCAGGGTATTGGGGCAATCAGCCCCAGCATTTT.

The chain has TRBV10-2 and TRBJ1-2; tentatively, D is TRBD1 (6 bases). V lost 0 bases, J lost 8 bases, and 10 bases lay in between. Per the germline V gene, CDR1 is WSHSY and CDR2 is SAAADI. The CDR3 is 13 amino acids. CDR3 sequence (DNA): TGCGCCAGCAGTGAGTCAGGGGGTAGGGGCTACACCTTC. Its translation is CASSESGGRGYTF.

The J gene is TRBJ2-5, the V gene TRBV5-1; perhaps D is TRBD1 or TRBD2 (5 bases each). Germline values: CDR1 SGHRS, CDR2 YFSETQ. The CDR3 extends over 15 amino acids. Trimming took off 3 bases at V and 2 bases at J, with 14 bases between the two ends. CDR3 nucleotides: TGCGCCAGCAGCTCCTCCGGGACGGCGCAAGAGACCCAGTACTTC. Protein: CASSSSGTAQETQYF.

This sequence joins TRBV9 and TRBJ2-1; 7 positions agree with TRBD2. Trimming cost V 1 base and J 8 bases; bases outside gene matches: 9. This CDR3 spans 15 amino acids. In germline, CDR1 is SGDLS, CDR2 YYNGEE. CDR3 sequence reads: CASSVRAGTGDEQFF. CDR3 coding DNA: TGTGCCAGCAGCGTAAGAGCGGGGACGGGGGATGAGCAGTTCTTC.

The chain recombines TRBV19 with TRBJ1-1; 7 positions agree with TRBD1. CDR1 and CDR2 (germline): LNHDA, SQIVND (reference sequence). V dropped 4 bases and J dropped 0; count of bases not matched to a gene: 8. This CDR3 is built from 16 residues. DNA for the CDR3: TGTGCCAGTAGTACCATAGGACAGGTTCTGAACACTGAAGCTTTCTTT. This translates into CASSTIGQVLNTEAFF.

The chain recombines TRBV7-2 with TRBJ2-3; 8 nucleotides line up with TRBD2. The CDR3 length is 16 residues. Germline-derived CDR1 and CDR2 are SGHTA and FQGNSA. Germline trimming cut 1 base from V and 4 bases from J; bases unmatched to any gene: 7. The CDR3 DNA reads as TGTGCCAGCAGCTTAGAATGGCTAGCGGGCGCAGATACGCAGTATTTT. Encoded protein: CASSLEWLAGADTQYF.

The gene calls are TRBV18 and TRBJ2-3; no clear D. Deletions cut 3 bases from V and 4 bases from J, with 11 bases between. There are 14 residues in the CDR3. Germline values: CDR1 KGHSH, CDR2 LQKENI. CDR3 nucleotide sequence: TGTGCCAGCTCACCGTCCTCCCGCGCAGATACGCAGTATTTT. Translation: CASSPSSRADTQYF. Looking up the rest from reference TRBV18 and TRBJ2-3 gives the full variable domain: NAGVMQNPRHLVRRRGQEARLRCSPMKGHSHVYWYRQLPEEGLKFMVYLQKENIIDESGMPKERFSAEFPKEGPSILRIQQVVRGDSAAYFCASSPSSRADTQYFGPGTRLTVL.

This rearrangement joins TRBV28 to TRBJ2-7; D tentatively reads TRBD1 or TRBD2 (5 bases each). Germline CDR1 is MDHEN and CDR2 is SYDVKM. Trimming removed 7 bases at V and 6 bases at J, with 13 bases between. This CDR3 comprises 12 residues. This chain's CDR3 is CASNPRGPEQYF. As DNA, the CDR3 is TGTGCCAGCAACCCACGGGGACCCGAGCAGTACTTC.

The chain combines TRBV18 with TRBJ2-5; a possible D gene is TRBD1 (5 bases). The germline V and J ends were trimmed by 3 bases and 5 bases, with 16 bases remaining between them. This CDR3 is 15 amino acids long. Germline CDR1 reads KGHSH; CDR2 reads LQKENI. The CDR3 DNA is TGTGCCAGCTCACCGCCGGAAGGGGTAAGGGAGACCCAGTACTTC. It translates to CASSPPEGVRETQYF.

This chain joins TRBV5-1 and TRBJ2-1, with TRBD2 identical over 10 bases. CDR3 length equals 19 residues. The ends lost 0 bases at V and 2 bases at J; junction bases unmatched: 11. Germline-derived CDR1 and CDR2 are SGHRS and YFSETQ. The DNA of the CDR3 is TGCGCCAGCAGCTTGGCCGGCGCTAGCGGGGGACCTACCTACAATGAGCAGTTCTTC. It encodes CASSLAGASGGPTYNEQFF.

The J gene is TRBJ1-6, the V gene TRBV14; 9 nucleotides line up with TRBD1. This CDR3 comprises 18 residues. Per the germline V gene, CDR1 is SGHDN and CDR2 is FVKESK. The V and J ends lost 1 base and 7 bases, in that order; junction bases with no gene match: 11. The CDR3 spells CASSQAGTGNGLNSPLHF. CDR3 DNA: TGTGCCAGCAGCCAAGCCGGGACAGGGAACGGATTAAATTCACCCCTCCACTTT.

The chain carries TRBV9 and TRBJ2-7; D is possibly TRBD1 (5 bases). CDR3 length: 15 residues. The germline V and J ends were trimmed by 2 bases and 0 bases, with 12 bases remaining between them. Germline loops: CDR1 SGDLS, CDR2 YYNGEE. CDR3 amino acids: CASSVGRTGSYEQYF. The CDR3, as DNA: TGTGCCAGCAGCGTTGGTCGAACAGGCTCCTACGAGCAGTACTTC. Full variable domain (missing parts from reference TRBV9 and TRBJ2-7): DSGVTQTPKHLITATGQRVTLRCSPRSGDLSVYWYQQSLDQGLQFLIQYYNGEERAKGNILERFSAQQFPDLHSELNLSSLELGDSALYFCASSVGRTGSYEQYFGPGTRLTVT.

This clone was recorded a few times. The V and J genes are TRBV5-4 and TRBJ1-5; D may be TRBD1 (5 bases). Germline CDR1 reads SGHNT; CDR2 reads YYREEE (reference sequence). CDR3 length: 12 residues. V lost 4 bases, J lost 5 bases, and 7 bases lay in between. The CDR3 reads CASSRGDQPQHF. For the CDR3, the DNA is TGTGCCAGCAGCCGAGGGGATCAGCCCCAGCATTTT.

The V and J genes are TRBV7-8 and TRBJ2-7; D call uncertain. Trimming left V 1 base short and J 0 bases short, with 7 bases between. The CDR3 length is 14 residues. The germline V gene has CDR1 SGHVS and CDR2 FQNEAQ. The CDR3 sequence is CASSLGPDSYEQYF. The DNA for the CDR3 is TGTGCCAGCAGCTTAGGGCCGGACTCCTACGAGCAGTACTTC.

The chain couples TRBV6-5 to TRBJ2-7, with D possibly matching TRBD1 (5 bases). CDR1 is MNHEY, CDR2 SVGAGI, per germline. V dropped 5 bases and J dropped 3 bases, with 11 bases sitting between them. This CDR3 is 13 amino acids long. In DNA, the CDR3 is TGTGCCAGCAGTATGGACATTAACTACGAGCAGTACTTC. Its protein product is CASSMDINYEQYF.

The V call is TRBV27, the J call TRBJ2-6; D is ambiguous. V was pared by 0 bases and J by 2 bases, with 2 bases between. CDR1 MNHEY and CDR2 SMNVEV come from the germline V gene (reference sequence). The length of the CDR3 is 14 residues. CDR3 coding DNA: TGTGCCAGCAGTTTATCGCCTGGGGCCAACGTCCTGACTTTC. It specifies CASSLSPGANVLTF.

The J gene is TRBJ1-1, the V gene TRBV4-1; D is possibly TRBD1 (5 bases). Trimming cost V 6 bases and J 2 bases, with 19 bases left between them. This CDR3 has 16 residues. Per the germline V gene, CDR1 is MGHRA and CDR2 is YSYEKL. The CDR3 here is CASSQPLGLLNTEAFF. The CDR3 coding sequence is TGCGCCAGCAGTCAGCCCCTGGGGCTCCTAAACACTGAAGCTTTCTTT.